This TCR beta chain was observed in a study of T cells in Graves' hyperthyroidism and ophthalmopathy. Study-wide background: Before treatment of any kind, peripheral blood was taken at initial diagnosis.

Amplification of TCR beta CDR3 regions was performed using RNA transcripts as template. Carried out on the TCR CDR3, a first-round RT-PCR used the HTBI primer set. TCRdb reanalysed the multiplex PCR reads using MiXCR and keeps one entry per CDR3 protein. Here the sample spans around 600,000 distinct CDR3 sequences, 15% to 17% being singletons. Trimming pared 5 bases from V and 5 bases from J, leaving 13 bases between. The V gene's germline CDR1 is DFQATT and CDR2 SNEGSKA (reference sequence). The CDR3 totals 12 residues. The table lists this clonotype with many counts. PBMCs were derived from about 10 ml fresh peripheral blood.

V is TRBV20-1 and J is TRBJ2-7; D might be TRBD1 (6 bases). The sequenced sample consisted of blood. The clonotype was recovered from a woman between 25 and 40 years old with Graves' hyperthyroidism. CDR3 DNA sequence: TGCAGTGCTCGCCGGACAGCCCACGAGCAGTACTTC. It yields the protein CSARRTAHEQYF.